The next 2 T cell receptor beta chains were all read from a single sample in a study of PD-1 blockade in classical Hodgkin lymphoma. All the patients suffered relapse after autologous stem cell transplantation, and brentuximab vedotin exposure differed. Purification of CD4+ T cells from thawed PBMCs was achieved by magnetic negative selection. TCRdb's table, derived via immunoSEQ multiplex PCR, lists solely in-frame clones and lacks some. The table includes 17,000 or so clones, around 81% detected once. Sequenced material: CD4+ T cells from blood, taken at baseline. These receptors all stem from a human donor with classical Hodgkin lymphoma.

The chain joins TRBV21-1 to TRBJ1-2; TRBD1, as called in the table, went unchecked against the DNA. TRBV21-1 corresponds to a pseudogene. This CDR3 region has 15 residues. In DNA, the CDR3 is TGTGCCAGCACCCCACAGGGGGAGGCCTTCTATGGCTACACCTTC. Protein sequence: CASTPQGEAFYGYTF.

The rearrangement uses TRBV5-4 and TRBJ2-7; D is undetermined. V gave up 5 bases and J gave up 3 bases, with 9 bases separating them. Looked up from germline, CDR1 is SGHNT and CDR2 is YYREEE (reference sequence). This CDR3 is built from 12 residues. The CDR3 nucleotides read TGTGCCAGCAGTTCCCTCGTCTACGAGCAGTACTTC. This translates into CASSSLVYEQYF.